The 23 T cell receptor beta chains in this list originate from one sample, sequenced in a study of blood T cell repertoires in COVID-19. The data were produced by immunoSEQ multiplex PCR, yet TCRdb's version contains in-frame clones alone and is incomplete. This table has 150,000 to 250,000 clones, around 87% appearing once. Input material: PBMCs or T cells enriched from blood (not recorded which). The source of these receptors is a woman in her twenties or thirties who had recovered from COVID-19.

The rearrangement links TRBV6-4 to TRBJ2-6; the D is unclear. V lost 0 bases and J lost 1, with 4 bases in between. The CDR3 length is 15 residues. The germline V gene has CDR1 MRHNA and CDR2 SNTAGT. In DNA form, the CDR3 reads TGTGCCAGCAGTGACTCGACATCTGGGGCCAACGTCCTGACTTTC. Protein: CASSDSTSGANVLTF.

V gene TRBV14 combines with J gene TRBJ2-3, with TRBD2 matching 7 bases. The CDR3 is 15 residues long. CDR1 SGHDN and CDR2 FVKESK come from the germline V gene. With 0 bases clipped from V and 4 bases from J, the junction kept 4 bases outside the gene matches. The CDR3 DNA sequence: TGTGCCAGCAGCCAAGACACTAGCGAAGCAGATACGCAGTATTTT. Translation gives CASSQDTSEADTQYF.

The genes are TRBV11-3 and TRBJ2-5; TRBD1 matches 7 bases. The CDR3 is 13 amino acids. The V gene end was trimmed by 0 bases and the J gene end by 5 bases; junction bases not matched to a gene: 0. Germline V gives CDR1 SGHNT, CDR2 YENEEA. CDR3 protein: CASSLEGGETQYF. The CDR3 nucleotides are TGTGCCAGCAGCTTAGAAGGGGGCGAGACCCAGTACTTC.

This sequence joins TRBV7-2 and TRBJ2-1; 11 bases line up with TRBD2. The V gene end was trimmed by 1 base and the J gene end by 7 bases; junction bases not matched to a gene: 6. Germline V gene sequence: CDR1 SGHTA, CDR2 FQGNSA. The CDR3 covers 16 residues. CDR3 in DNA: TGTGCCAGCAGCTTAGTCGTAGCGGGGGGGAGTAATGAGCAGTTCTTC. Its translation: CASSLVVAGGSNEQFF.

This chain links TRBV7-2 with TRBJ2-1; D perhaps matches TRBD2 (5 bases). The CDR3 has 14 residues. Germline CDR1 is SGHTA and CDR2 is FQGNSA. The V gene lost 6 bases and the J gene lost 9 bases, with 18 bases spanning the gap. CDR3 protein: CASRPTPPSFEQFF. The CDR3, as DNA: TGTGCCAGCAGGCCCACCCCCCCTAGCTTTGAGCAGTTCTTC. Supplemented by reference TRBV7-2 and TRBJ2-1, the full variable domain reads GAGVSQSPSNKVTEKGKDVELRCDPISGHTALYWYRQSLGQGLEFLIYFQGNSAPDKSGLPSDRFSAERTGGSVSTLTIQRTQQEDSAVYLCASRPTPPSFEQFFGPGTRLTVL.

Written as DNA, the CDR3 is TGCGCCAGCAGCCCCCAACTAGCGGGGGGACAAACAGATACGCAGTATTTT. It encodes CASSPQLAGGQTDTQYF. The genes are TRBV5-1 and TRBJ2-3; 12 bases are shared with TRBD2. The CDR3 is made up of 17 amino acids. CDR1 and CDR2 from the germline V gene are SGHRS and YFSETQ. Trimming at V came to 4 bases and at J to 3 bases, leaving 9 bases not matched to a gene.

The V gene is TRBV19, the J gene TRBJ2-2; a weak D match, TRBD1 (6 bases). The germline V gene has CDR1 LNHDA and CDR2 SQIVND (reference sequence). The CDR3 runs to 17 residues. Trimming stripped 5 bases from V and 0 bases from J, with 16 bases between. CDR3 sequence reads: CASSVPGHPSNTGELFF. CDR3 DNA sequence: TGTGCCAGTAGTGTGCCGGGACATCCTTCGAACACCGGGGAGCTGTTTTTT.

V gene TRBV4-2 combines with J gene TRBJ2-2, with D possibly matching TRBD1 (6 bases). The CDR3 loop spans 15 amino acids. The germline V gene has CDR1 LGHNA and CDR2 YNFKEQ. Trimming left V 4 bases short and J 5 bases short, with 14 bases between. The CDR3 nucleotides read TGTGCCAGCAGCCGCCTACAGGGAGATACCGGGGAGCTGTTTTTT. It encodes CASSRLQGDTGELFF.

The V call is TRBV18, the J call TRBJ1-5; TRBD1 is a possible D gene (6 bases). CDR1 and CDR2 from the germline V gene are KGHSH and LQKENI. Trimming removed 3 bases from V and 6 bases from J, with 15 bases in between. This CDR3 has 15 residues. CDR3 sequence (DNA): TGTGCCAGCTCACCGAGCGGGACAAAGGCTCAGCCCCAGCATTTT. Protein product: CASSPSGTKAQPQHF. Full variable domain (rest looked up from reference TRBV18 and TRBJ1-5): NAGVMQNPRHLVRRRGQEARLRCSPMKGHSHVYWYRQLPEEGLKFMVYLQKENIIDESGMPKERFSAEFPKEGPSILRIQQVVRGDSAAYFCASSPSGTKAQPQHFGDGTRLSIL.

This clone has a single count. CDR3 in amino acids: CSATGGGHTEAFF. CDR3 nucleotide sequence: TGCAGCGCCACAGGGGGAGGTCACACTGAAGCTTTCTTT. The V and J genes are TRBV29-1 and TRBJ1-1, with 8 bases lining up with TRBD1. Germline V gene sequence: CDR1 SQVTM, CDR2 ANQGSEA. CDR3 length: 13 residues. The trim removed 7 bases at V and 3 bases at J, leaving 7 bases unmatched.

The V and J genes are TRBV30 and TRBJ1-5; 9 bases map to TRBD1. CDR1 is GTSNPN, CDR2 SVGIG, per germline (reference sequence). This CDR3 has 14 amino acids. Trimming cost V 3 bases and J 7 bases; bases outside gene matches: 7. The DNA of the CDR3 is TGTGCCTGGAGCCGGGACAGGGAAGACCAGCCCCAGCATTTT. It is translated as CAWSRDREDQPQHF. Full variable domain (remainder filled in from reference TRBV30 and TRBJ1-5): SQTIHQWPATLVQPVGSPLSLECTVEGTSNPNLYWYRQAAGRGLQLLFYSVGIGQISSEVPQNLSASRPQDRQFILSSKKLLLSDSGFYLCAWSRDREDQPQHFGDGTRLSIL.

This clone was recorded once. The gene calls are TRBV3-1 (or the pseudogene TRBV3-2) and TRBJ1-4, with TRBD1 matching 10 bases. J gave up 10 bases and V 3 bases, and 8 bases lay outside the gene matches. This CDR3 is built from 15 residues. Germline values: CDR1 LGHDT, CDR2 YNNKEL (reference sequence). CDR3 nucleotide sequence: TGTGCCAGCAGCCAGGCGGGACAGGGGAGGGGAAAACTGTTTTTT. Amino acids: CASSQAGQGRGKLFF.

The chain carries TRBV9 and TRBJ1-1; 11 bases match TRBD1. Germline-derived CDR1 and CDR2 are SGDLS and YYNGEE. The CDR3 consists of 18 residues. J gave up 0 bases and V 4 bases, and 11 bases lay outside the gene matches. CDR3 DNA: TGTGCCAGCAGCAACCCCTCGGACAGGGGGCGTTTGAACACTGAAGCTTTCTTT. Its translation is CASSNPSDRGRLNTEAFF.

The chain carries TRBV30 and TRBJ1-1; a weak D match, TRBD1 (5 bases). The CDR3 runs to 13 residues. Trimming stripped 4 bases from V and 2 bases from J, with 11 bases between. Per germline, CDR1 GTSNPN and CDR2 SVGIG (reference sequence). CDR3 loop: CAWKGVRNTEAFF. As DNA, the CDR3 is TGTGCCTGGAAAGGGGTTCGAAACACTGAAGCTTTCTTT.

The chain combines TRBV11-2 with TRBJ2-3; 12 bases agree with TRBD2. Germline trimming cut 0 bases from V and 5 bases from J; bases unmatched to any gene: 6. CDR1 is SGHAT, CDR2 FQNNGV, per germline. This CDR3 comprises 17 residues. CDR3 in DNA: TGTGCCAGCAGCTTAGAGGGTCCGACTAGCGGGAGAGATACGCAGTATTTT. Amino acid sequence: CASSLEGPTSGRDTQYF.

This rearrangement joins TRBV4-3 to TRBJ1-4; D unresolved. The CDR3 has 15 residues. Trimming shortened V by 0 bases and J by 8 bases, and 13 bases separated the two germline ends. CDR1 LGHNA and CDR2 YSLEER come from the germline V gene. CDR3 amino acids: CASSQDGRDREKLFF. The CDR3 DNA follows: TGCGCCAGCAGCCAAGATGGGCGGGATAGGGAAAAACTGTTTTTT.

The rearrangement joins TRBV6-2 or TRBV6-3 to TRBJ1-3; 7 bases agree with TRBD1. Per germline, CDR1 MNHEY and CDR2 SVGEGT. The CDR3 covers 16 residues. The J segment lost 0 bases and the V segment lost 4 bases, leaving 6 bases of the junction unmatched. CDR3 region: CASSSPGQDSGNTIYF. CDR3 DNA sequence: TGTGCCAGCAGTTCTCCAGGACAGGACTCTGGAAACACCATATATTTT.

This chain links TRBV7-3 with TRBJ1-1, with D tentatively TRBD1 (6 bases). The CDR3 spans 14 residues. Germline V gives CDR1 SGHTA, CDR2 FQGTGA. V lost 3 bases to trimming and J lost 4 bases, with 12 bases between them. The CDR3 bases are TGTGCCAGCAGCTTCGGGCAGGGGCTCACTGAAGCTTTCTTT. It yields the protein CASSFGQGLTEAFF.

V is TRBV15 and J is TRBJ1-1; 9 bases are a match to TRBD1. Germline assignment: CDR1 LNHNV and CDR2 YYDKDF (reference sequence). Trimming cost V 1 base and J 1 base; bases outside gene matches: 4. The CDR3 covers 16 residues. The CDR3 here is CATSRGGTGRNTEAFF. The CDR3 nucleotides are TGTGCCACCAGCAGAGGGGGGACAGGGAGGAACACTGAAGCTTTCTTT.

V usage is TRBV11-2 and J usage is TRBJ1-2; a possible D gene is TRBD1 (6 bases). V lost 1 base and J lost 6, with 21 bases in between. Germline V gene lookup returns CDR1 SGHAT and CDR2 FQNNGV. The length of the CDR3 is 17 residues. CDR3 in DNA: TGTGCCAGCAGCTTAGGAGAATTCAGGGGTGTGAGGGATGGCTACACCTTC. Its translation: CASSLGEFRGVRDGYTF. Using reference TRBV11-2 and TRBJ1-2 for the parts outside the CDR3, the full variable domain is EAGVAQSPRYKIIEKRQSVAFWCNPISGHATLYWYQQILGQGPKLLIQFQNNGVVDDSQLPKDRFSAERLKGVDSTLKIQPAKLEDSAVYLCASSLGEFRGVRDGYTFGSGTRLTVV.

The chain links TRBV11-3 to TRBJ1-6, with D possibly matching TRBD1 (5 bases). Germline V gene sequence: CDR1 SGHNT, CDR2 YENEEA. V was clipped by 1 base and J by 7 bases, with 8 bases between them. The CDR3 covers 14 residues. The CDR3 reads CASSLGGDNSPLHF. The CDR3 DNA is TGTGCCAGCAGCTTAGGCGGGGACAATTCACCCCTCCACTTT.

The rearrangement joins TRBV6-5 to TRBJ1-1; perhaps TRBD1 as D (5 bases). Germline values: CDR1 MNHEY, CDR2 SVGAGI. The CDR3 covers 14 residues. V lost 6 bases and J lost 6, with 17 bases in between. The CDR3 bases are TGTGCCAGCAGGCCTACAGGTAGTAGTTCTGAAGCTTTCTTT. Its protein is CASRPTGSSSEAFF.

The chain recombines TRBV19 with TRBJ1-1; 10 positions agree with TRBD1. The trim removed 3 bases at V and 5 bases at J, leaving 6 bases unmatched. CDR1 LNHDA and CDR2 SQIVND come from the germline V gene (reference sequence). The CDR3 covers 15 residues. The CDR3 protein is CASSILGQGRTEAFF. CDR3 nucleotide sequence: TGTGCCAGTAGTATTTTGGGACAGGGGAGGACTGAAGCTTTCTTT.